This TCR beta chain was obtained from a study of shared clonotypes between healthy human individuals. The wider study: Each donor contributed plates that comprised three CD4 naive, three CD4 memory, two CD8 naive and one CD8 memory.

The study's findings and limits: When naive CD4 clonotypes were compared across a handful of donors, about 4.8% were shared.

For each subset, genomic DNA was distributed in equal portions over several immunoSEQ plates. TCRdb's table, derived via immunoSEQ multiplex PCR, lists solely in-frame clones and lacks some. The sample lists millions of clones, 90% to 95% seen once, with more than 1.5% in the top ten. Germline assignment: CDR1 MDHEN and CDR2 SYDVKM. V lost 7 bases and J 4 bases, leaving 17 bases between the germline ends. The CDR3 has 14 amino acids. CD45RO negativity and positive selection for CCR7 defined naive CD8 cells, a population that excluded terminally differentiated effector memory CD45RA+ cells. Of note for this clone: Its antigen is undetermined.

Sequenced sample: naive CD8+ T cells from PBMCs. The clonotype comes from a man younger than 35 in good health. Some clones in this sample may be carry-over from other donors' samples. The chain is built from TRBV28 and TRBJ2-7, with D unclear. The CDR3: CASIATPGIYEQYF. DNA for the CDR3: TGTGCCAGCATTGCGACACCTGGGATTTACGAGCAGTACTTC.